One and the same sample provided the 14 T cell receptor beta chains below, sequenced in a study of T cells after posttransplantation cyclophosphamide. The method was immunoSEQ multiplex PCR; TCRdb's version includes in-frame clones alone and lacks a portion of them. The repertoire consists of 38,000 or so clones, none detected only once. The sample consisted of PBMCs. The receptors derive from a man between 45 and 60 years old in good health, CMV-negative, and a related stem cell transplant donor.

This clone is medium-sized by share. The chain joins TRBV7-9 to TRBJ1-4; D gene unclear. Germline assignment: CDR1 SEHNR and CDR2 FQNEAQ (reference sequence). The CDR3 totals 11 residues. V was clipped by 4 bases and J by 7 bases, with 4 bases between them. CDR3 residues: CASSSGEKLFF. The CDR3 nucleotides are TGTGCCAGCAGCTCAGGTGAAAAACTGTTTTTT.

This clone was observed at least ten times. CDR3 in amino acids: CASRPGTGDRGNQPQHF. CDR3 sequence (DNA): TGTGCCAGCCGTCCCGGGACAGGGGATCGGGGCAATCAGCCCCAGCATTTT. The V gene is TRBV27, the J gene TRBJ1-5; TRBD1 matches at 10 bases. The trim removed 8 bases at V and 2 bases at J, leaving 12 bases unmatched. CDR1 and CDR2 (germline): MNHEY, SMNVEV (reference sequence). There are 17 residues in the CDR3.

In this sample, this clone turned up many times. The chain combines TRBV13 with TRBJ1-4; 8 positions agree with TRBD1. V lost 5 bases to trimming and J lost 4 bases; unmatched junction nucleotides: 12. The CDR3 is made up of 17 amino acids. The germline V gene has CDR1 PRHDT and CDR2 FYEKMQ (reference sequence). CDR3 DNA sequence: TGTGCCAGCAGCCGGACAGGGCAGACGCTTGGTAATGAAAAACTGTTTTTT. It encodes CASSRTGQTLGNEKLFF.

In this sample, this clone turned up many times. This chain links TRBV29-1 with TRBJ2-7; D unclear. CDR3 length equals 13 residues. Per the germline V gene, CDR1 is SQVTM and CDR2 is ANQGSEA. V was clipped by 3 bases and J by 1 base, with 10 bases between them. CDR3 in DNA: TGCAGCGTTGATTCGGCGGATTCCTACGAGCAGTACTTC. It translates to CSVDSADSYEQYF.

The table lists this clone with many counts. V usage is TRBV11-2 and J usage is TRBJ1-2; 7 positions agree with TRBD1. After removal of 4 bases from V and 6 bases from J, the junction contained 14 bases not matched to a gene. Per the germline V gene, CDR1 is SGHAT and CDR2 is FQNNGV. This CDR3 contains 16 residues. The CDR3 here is CASSSIRTGPEDGYTF. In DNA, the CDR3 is TGTGCCAGCAGCTCTATACGGACAGGCCCTGAGGATGGCTACACCTTC.

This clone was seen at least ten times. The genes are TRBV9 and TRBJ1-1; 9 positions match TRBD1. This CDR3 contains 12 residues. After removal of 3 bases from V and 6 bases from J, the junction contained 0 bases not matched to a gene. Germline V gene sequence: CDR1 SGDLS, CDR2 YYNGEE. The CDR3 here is CASSGQGAEAFF. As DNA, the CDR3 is TGTGCCAGCAGCGGACAGGGGGCTGAAGCTTTCTTT.

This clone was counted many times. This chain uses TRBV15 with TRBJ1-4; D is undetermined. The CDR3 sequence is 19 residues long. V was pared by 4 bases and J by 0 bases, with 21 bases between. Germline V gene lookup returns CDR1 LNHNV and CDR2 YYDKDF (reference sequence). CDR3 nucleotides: TGTGCCACCAGCAACCCCCACGATCGGGTAGGAGCAACTAATGAAAAACTGTTTTTT. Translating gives CATSNPHDRVGATNEKLFF.

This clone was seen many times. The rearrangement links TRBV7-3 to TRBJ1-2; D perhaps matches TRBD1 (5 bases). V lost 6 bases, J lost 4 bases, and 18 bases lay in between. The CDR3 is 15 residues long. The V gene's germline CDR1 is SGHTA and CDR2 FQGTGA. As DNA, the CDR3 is TGTGCCAGCAGACCAGACAGCTACTCGGGCTATGGCTACACCTTC. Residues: CASRPDSYSGYGYTF. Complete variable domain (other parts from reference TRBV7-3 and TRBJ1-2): GAGVSQTPSNKVTEKGKYVELRCDPISGHTALYWYRQSLGQGPEFLIYFQGTGAADDSGLPNDRFFAVRPEGSVSTLKIQRTERGDSAVYLCASRPDSYSGYGYTFGSGTRLTVV.

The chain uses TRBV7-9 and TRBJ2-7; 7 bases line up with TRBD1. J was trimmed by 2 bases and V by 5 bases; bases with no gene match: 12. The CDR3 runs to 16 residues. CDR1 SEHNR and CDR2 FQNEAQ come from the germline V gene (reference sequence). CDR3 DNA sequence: TGTGCCAGCAGCGGCGGTACCGGGACAGTCCCCTACGAGCAGTACTTC. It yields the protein CASSGGTGTVPYEQYF.

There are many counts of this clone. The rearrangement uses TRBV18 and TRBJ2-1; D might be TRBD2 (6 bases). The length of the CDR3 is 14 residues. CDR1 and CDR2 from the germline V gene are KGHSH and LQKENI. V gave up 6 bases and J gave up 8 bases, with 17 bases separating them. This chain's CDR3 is CASSRSNRRDEQFF. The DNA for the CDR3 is TGTGCCAGCTCGCGGTCCAATCGGAGGGATGAGCAGTTCTTC.

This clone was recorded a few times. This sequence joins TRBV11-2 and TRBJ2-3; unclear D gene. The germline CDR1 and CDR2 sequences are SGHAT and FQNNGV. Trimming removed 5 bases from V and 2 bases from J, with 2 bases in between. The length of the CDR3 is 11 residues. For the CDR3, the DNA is TGTGCCAGCAGCCACACAGATACGCAGTATTTT. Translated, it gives CASSHTDTQYF.

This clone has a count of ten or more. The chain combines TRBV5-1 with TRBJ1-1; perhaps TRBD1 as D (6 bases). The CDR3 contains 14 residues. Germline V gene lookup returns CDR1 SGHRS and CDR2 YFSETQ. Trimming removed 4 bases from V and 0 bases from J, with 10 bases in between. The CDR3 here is CASSLDRLNTEAFF. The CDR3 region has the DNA TGCGCCAGCAGCCTAGACAGGCTGAACACTGAAGCTTTCTTT.

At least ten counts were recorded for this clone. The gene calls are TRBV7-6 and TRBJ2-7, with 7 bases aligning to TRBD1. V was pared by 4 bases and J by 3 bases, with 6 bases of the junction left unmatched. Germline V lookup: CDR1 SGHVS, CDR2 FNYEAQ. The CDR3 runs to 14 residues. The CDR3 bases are TGTGCCAGCAGCTACGGACAGGAGAGCTACGAGCAGTACTTC. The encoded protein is CASSYGQESYEQYF.

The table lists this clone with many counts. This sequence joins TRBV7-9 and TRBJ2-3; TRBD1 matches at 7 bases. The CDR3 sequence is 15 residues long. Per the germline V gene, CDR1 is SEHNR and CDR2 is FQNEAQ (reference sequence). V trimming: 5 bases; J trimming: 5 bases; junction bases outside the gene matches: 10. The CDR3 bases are TGTGCCAGCAGCCAGGACAGGCGCCGGGGAGATACGCAGTATTTT. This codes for CASSQDRRRGDTQYF.